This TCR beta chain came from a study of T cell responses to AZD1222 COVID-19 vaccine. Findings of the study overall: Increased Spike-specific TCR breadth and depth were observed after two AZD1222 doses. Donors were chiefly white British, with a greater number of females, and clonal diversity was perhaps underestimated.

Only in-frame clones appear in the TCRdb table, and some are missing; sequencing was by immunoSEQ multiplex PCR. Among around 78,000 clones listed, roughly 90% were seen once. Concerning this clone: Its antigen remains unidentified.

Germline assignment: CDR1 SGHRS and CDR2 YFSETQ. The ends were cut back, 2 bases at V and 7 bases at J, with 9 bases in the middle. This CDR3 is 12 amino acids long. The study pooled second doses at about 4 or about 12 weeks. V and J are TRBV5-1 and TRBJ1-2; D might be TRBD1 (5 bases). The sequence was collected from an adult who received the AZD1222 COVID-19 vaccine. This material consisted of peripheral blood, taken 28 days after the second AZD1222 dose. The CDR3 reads CASSFSGSGYTF. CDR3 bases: TGCGCCAGCAGCTTCTCAGGGTCTGGCTACACCTTC.